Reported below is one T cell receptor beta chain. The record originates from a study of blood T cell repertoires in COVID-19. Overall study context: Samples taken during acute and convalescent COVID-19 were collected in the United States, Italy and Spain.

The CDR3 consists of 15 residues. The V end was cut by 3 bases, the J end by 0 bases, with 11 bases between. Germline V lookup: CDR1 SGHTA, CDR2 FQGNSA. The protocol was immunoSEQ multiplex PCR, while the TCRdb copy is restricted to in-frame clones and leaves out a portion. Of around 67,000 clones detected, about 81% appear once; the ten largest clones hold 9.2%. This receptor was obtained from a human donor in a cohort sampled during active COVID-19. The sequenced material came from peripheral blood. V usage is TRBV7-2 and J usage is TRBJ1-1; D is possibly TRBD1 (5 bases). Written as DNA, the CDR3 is TGTGCCAGCAGCTTCTCAGGGTCCATGAACACTGAAGCTTTCTTT. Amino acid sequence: CASSFSGSMNTEAFF.